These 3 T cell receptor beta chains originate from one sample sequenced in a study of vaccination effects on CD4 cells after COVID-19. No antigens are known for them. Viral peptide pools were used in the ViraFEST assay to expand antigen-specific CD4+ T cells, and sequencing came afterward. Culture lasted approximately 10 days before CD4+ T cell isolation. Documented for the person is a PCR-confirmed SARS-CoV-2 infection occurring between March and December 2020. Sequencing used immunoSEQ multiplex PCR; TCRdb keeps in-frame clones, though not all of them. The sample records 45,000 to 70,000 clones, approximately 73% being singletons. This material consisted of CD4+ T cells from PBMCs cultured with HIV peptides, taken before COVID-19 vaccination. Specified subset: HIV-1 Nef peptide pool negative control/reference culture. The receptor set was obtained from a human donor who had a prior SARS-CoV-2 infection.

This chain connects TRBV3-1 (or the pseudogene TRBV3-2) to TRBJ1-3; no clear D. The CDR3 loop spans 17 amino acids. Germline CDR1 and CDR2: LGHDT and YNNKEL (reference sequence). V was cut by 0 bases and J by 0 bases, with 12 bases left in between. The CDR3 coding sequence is TGTGCCAGCAGCCAAGATCCCAACAGCTTCTCTGGAAACACCATATATTTT. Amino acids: CASSQDPNSFSGNTIYF.

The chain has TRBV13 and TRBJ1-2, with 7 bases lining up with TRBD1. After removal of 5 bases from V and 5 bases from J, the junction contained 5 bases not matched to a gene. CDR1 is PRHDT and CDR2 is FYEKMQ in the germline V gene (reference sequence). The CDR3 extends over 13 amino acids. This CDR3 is CASSTRTGYGYTF. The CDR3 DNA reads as TGTGCCAGCAGCACCCGGACAGGATATGGCTACACCTTC.

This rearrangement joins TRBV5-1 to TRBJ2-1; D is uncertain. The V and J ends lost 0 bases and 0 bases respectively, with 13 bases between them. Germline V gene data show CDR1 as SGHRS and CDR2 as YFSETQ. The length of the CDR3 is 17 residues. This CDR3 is CASSLVPTPSSYNEQFF. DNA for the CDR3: TGCGCCAGCAGCTTGGTGCCCACTCCCAGCTCCTACAATGAGCAGTTCTTC.